The rows below give T cell receptor beta chains drawn from one sample of a study of human T cells and chemical hapten exposure. TCRdb itself ran the RACE reads through MiXCR, one entry per CDR3 protein. The table lists tens of thousands of distinct CDR3 sequences, 11% of them singletons. The sample consisted of whole blood, taken in connection with sensitization to the hapten diphenylcyclopropenone (DPC). Every receptor here comes from a woman aged 40-49 years with alopecia areata. Some clones in this sample may be carry-over from other donors' samples. Both conserved end residues are part of each CDR3. Fields, in order: D gene, J gene, V gene, clone size, CDR3 DNA, CDR3 protein. D genes are given only for firm matches. Clone sizes are given selectively: once, few, many, or a class where the clone is expanded.

TRBD2 TRBJ2-1 TRBV5-6 . TGTGCCAGCAGATACGGGACTAGTGACCATGAGCAGTTCTTC CASRYGTSDHEQFF
. TRBJ2-1 TRBV24-1 . TGTGCCACCAGTGGGACCGCTTCAGCGGAGTTCTACAATGAGCAGTTCTTC CATSGTASAEFYNEQFF
TRBD2 TRBJ2-2 TRBV29-1 few TGCAGCGCCGGAGCGGGGACCGGGGAGCTGTTTTTT CSAGAGTGELFF
. TRBJ1-2 TRBV9 . TGTGCCAGCAGCGGTCAGGGTATGGATGGCTACACCTTC CASSGQGMDGYTF
TRBD1 TRBJ2-6 TRBV5-5 many TGTGCCAGCACCGGGACAGGCGTTCCTGGGGCCAACGTCCTGACTTTC CASTGTGVPGANVLTF
. TRBJ2-6 TRBV20-1 . TGCAGTGCTAGAGATGAGTTCTCTGGGGCCAACGTCCTGACTTTC CSARDEFSGANVLTF
TRBD2 TRBJ2-5 TRBV28 many TGTGCCAGCAGTTTCCCAGCGGGAGGGCCGGAGACCCAGTACTTC CASSFPAGGPETQYF
TRBD1 TRBJ1-2 TRBV6-5 . TGTGCCAGCAGTTGGGGGACAGGGGGCGCAAGTCAATATGGCTACACCTTC CASSWGTGGASQYGYTF
TRBD1 TRBJ2-5 TRBV18 many TGTGCCAGCTCACCACCGAAGGACAGGGGATTCTTGGAGACCCAGTACTTC CASSPPKDRGFLETQYF
TRBD1 TRBJ2-7 TRBV28 . TGTGCCAGCAGTTTATACAGGGGGCGAGGTGAGCAGTACTTC CASSLYRGRGEQYF
TRBD1 TRBJ2-7 TRBV29-1 many TGCAGCACAAAAACAGGGGCGGCTTTGGGCGAGCAGTACTTC CSTKTGAALGEQYF
TRBD2 TRBJ2-3 TRBV7-2 many TGTGCCAGCAGTCGTACGGCGGCTAGCGGGGCAAGGGATACGCAGTATTTT CASSRTAASGARDTQYF
TRBD2 TRBJ2-3 TRBV28 few TGTGCCAGCAGTTCTAGCGGGAGGACTAGCACAGATACGCAGTATTTT CASSSSGRTSTDTQYF
. TRBJ1-3 TRBV4-3 many TGCGCCAGCAGCCAAGCCGAGGGAGGGATCTCTGGAAACACCATATATTTT CASSQAEGGISGNTIYF
TRBD2 TRBJ2-3 TRBV28 many TGTGCCAGCAGTCCCAGCGGGGGGGCCACAGATACGCAGTATTTT CASSPSGGATDTQYF
TRBD2 TRBJ2-3 TRBV7-9 many TGTGCCAGCACCCACGGGGGGGCAGGGGATACGCAGTATTTT CASTHGGAGDTQYF
. TRBJ2-7 TRBV3-1 many TGTGCCAGCAGCCAAACGCAGGGCACCGAGCAGTACTTC CASSQTQGTEQYF
. TRBJ2-2 TRBV9 once TGTGCCAGCAGCGCCAGGGGCAGAAGGAACACCGGGGAGCTGTTTTTT CASSARGRRNTGELFF
TRBD1 TRBJ1-1 TRBV20-1 few TGCAGTGCTAGCCCTACAGGGGGCCAGATGAACACTGAAGCTTTCTTT CSASPTGGQMNTEAFF
. TRBJ1-3 TRBV7-9 few TGTGCCAGCAGCTTCTCTGATTGGAAGGGAAACACCATATATTTT CASSFSDWKGNTIYF
. TRBJ2-6 TRBV7-9 . TGTGCCAGCAGCTCCATGAGGGGCACTGGGGCCAACGTCCTGACTTTC CASSSMRGTGANVLTF
TRBD1 TRBJ2-5 TRBV30 few TGTGCCTGGAGTAAGGTTAGACAGGGCCAAGAGACCCAGTACTTC CAWSKVRQGQETQYF
. TRBJ2-2 TRBV5-5 few TGTGCCAGCAGCATCTCGACAGCCACCGGGGAGCTGTTTTTT CASSISTATGELFF
. TRBJ2-1 TRBV6-2/TRBV6-3 many TGTGCCAGCAGTTTTCAGGGTGGTGCCTACAATGAGCAGTTCTTC CASSFQGGAYNEQFF
TRBD1 TRBJ1-4 TRBV28 . TGTGCCAGCAGGAGACAGGGCCAGGATCAAAAACTGTTTTTT CASRRQGQDQKLFF
. TRBJ2-7 TRBV3-1 . TGTGCCAGCAGCCAGCTCTACGAGCAGTACTTC CASSQLYEQYF
TRBD2 TRBJ2-7 TRBV11-2 few TGTGCCAGCAGCCCCAGGACTAGCGGTCCCTACGAGCAGTACTTC CASSPRTSGPYEQYF
. TRBJ2-3 TRBV5-1 many TGCGCCAGCAGCGGGGGACTGCACCTCGGAGATACGCAGTATTTT CASSGGLHLGDTQYF
TRBD1 TRBJ1-5 TRBV5-4 many TGTGCCAGCAGCAGGACAGGGGAGGGAGCGGGGACCCAGCATTTT CASSRTGEGAGTQHF
. TRBJ1-5 TRBV7-2 many TGTGCCAGCAGCCAAGGAGCCTTTCCCCAGCATTTT CASSQGAFPQHF
. TRBJ2-7 TRBV4-1 few TGCGCCAGCAGCCAAGACGAGTACGAGCAGTACTTC CASSQDEYEQYF
. TRBJ2-7 TRBV18 many TGTGCCAGCTCACGGGACATACGCTCCTACGAGCAGTACTTC CASSRDIRSYEQYF
. TRBJ2-6 TRBV5-1 few TGCGCCAGCAGCCCCCCTGGTTCTGGGGCCAACGTCCTGACTTTC CASSPPGSGANVLTF
. TRBJ1-1 TRBV7-9 few TGTGCCAGCAGTTCTACTACAACGAGCACTGAAGCTTTCTTT CASSSTTTSTEAFF
. TRBJ2-2 TRBV30 . TGTGCCTGGGAACAGGGTTACACCGGGGAGCTGTTTTTT CAWEQGYTGELFF
TRBD1 TRBJ1-1 TRBV6-6 many TGTGCCAGCAGACTCAGGGACAGGGGTACTGAAGCTTTCTTT CASRLRDRGTEAFF
TRBD1 TRBJ2-1 TRBV7-2 few TGTGCCAGCAGCCTTGGACAGGTAGCTGAGCAGTTCTTC CASSLGQVAEQFF
. TRBJ1-1 TRBV28 . TGTGCCAGCAGTTCACGGGAACTTGAAGCTTTCTTT CASSSRELEAFF
. TRBJ2-7 TRBV5-7 . TGTGCCAGCAGCCGATACCCCCCGGGTTCGAGGAGCTCCTACGAGCAGTACTTC CASSRYPPGSRSSYEQYF
. TRBJ2-7 TRBV4-1 . TGCGCCAGCAGCCAACCGGGGAGCTACGAGCAGTACTTC CASSQPGSYEQYF
TRBD1 TRBJ2-7 TRBV11-2 . TGTGCCAGCAGCTTAGTAGGGGGCCACGAGCAGTACTTC CASSLVGGHEQYF
. TRBJ2-1 TRBV6-1 . TGTGCCAGCAGTGAAGATCCCCCGGGAAGGACTGAGCAGTTCTTC CASSEDPPGRTEQFF
. TRBJ2-5 TRBV29-1 . TGCAGCGCCGGGGGTCGTTACTTC CSAGGRYF
TRBD1 TRBJ1-3 TRBV4-3 many TGCGCCAGCAGCCAGGGACAGGGTCGCTCTGGAAACACCATATATTTT CASSQGQGRSGNTIYF
TRBD2 TRBJ2-7 TRBV20-1 . TGCAGTGCTAGAGCGACTAGCGGGGGGCTTGCCTACGAGCAGTACTTC CSARATSGGLAYEQYF
TRBD1 TRBJ1-5 TRBV9 . TGTGCCAGCAGCGGAGGGCCACAGGGGAATCAGCCCCAGCATTTT CASSGGPQGNQPQHF
TRBD2 TRBJ2-7 TRBV7-6 . TGTGCCAGCAGCTTAGTTGCGGGAGGGCGAGACGAGCAGTACTTC CASSLVAGGRDEQYF
TRBD1 TRBJ1-1 TRBV13 many TGTGCCAGCAGCTTAGCCAGGGCAGGGGGTAGAGGCACTGAAGCTTTCTTT CASSLARAGGRGTEAFF
TRBD1 TRBJ1-4 TRBV4-3 few TGCGCCAGCAGCCAAGCCGCGGACAGGGCTGAAAAACTGTTTTTT CASSQAADRAEKLFF
TRBD2 TRBJ2-3 TRBV27 . TGTGCCAGCAGTTTATTCGGACTAGCGGCTAGCACAGATACGCAGTATTTT CASSLFGLAASTDTQYF
TRBD1 TRBJ1-2 TRBV6-2/TRBV6-3 . TGTGCCAGCAGTCCCACTCGACAGGGGAGCTACACCTTC CASSPTRQGSYTF
. TRBJ2-3 TRBV21-1 . TGTGCCAGCATCCCACGACTCACAATCGGCACAGATACGCAGTATTTT CASIPRLTIGTDTQYF
TRBD2 TRBJ2-7 TRBV4-1 . TGCGCCAGCAGCTCCCGGACTAGCGGGAGTTACGAGCAGTACTTC CASSSRTSGSYEQYF
TRBD2 TRBJ2-3 TRBV10-1 few TGCGCCAGCAGTGAACGGCGGGAGACAGATACGCAGTATTTT CASSERRETDTQYF
TRBD1 TRBJ1-2 TRBV28 many TGTGCCAGCAGCCTAGGGACAGCTAACTATGGCTACACCTTC CASSLGTANYGYTF
TRBD2 TRBJ2-1 TRBV28 many TGTGCCAGCAGGGTAGCGGGAGGCGGTGAGCAGTTCTTC CASRVAGGGEQFF
. TRBJ2-1 TRBV2 few TGTGCCAGCAGTGAAATGCGGGGCCCTTTAGGGACGGGTGAGCAGTTCTTC CASSEMRGPLGTGEQFF
TRBD1 TRBJ1-1 TRBV10-1 many TGCGCCAGCAGTGATGGGACAGGAAACACTGAAGCTTTCTTT CASSDGTGNTEAFF
. TRBJ1-2 TRBV10-3 . TGTGCCATCAGTGGGAGGACAAACTATGGCTACACCTTC CAISGRTNYGYTF